The next 26 T cell receptor beta chains were all read from a single sample in a study of stem cell transplantation in POMP-related autoinflammatory disease. Assay: immunoSEQ multiplex PCR; the TCRdb copy retains only in-frame clones and omits some. This table has 68,000 or so clones, under 95% appearing once. The sample was CD4+ T cells from PBMCs, taken after stem cell transplantation. Receptors originate from a human patient with POMP-related autoinflammation and immune dysregulation (PRAID). The graft donor may be the source of some T cells.

This chain uses TRBV10-1 with TRBJ2-5; TRBD2 might be the D (6 bases). The CDR3 has 15 residues. V lost 1 base and J 2 bases, leaving 11 bases between the germline ends. Germline lookup yields CDR1 WNHNN and CDR2 SYGVQD (reference sequence). The CDR3 DNA sequence: TGCGCCAGCAGTGAGTGGAGGGGCGGGCAAGAGACCCAGTACTTC. Amino acids: CASSEWRGGQETQYF.

The chain carries TRBV4-2 and TRBJ2-3, with D uncertain. The germline CDR1 and CDR2 sequences are LGHNA and YNFKEQ. CDR3 length: 15 amino acids. Trimming cost V 0 bases and J 1 base, with 8 bases left between them. CDR3 amino acids: CASSQDGGGTDTQYF. In DNA form, the CDR3 reads TGTGCCAGCAGCCAAGATGGTGGGGGCACAGATACGCAGTATTTT.

This clone was picked up one time. The rearrangement joins TRBV19 to TRBJ1-5; 9 bases fit TRBD1. The germline gives CDR1 LNHDA, CDR2 SQIVND (reference sequence). J was trimmed by 7 bases and V by 5 bases; bases with no gene match: 9. This CDR3 contains 15 residues. The DNA of the CDR3 is TGTGCCAGTAGTGAGGGACAGGGCCTGGGACAGCCCCAGCATTTT. This encodes CASSEGQGLGQPQHF.

The rearrangement joins TRBV24-1 to TRBJ1-2; a possible D gene is TRBD1 (5 bases). This CDR3 has 15 amino acids. Between the trimmed V and J ends, which lost 3 bases and 8 bases, there was a span of 18 bases. The germline CDR1 and CDR2 sequences are KGHDR and SFDVKD. The CDR3 region is CATSDTRTLTGGYTF. The DNA of the CDR3 is TGTGCCACCAGTGATACTAGGACATTAACGGGAGGCTACACCTTC.

The V gene is TRBV11-3, the J gene TRBJ1-1; D is perhaps TRBD1 (5 bases). CDR1 SGHNT and CDR2 YENEEA come from the germline V gene. The CDR3 sequence is 13 residues long. V was cut by 2 bases and J by 1 base, with 5 bases left in between. CDR3 coding DNA: TGTGCCAGCAGCTTACAGGGGAACACTGAAGCTTTCTTT. Its translation is CASSLQGNTEAFF. Variable domain in full (rest from reference TRBV11-3 and TRBJ1-1): EAGVVQSPRYKIIEKKQPVAFWCNPISGHNTLYWYLQNLGQGPELLIRYENEEAVDDSQLPKDRFSAERLKGVDSTLKIQPAELGDSAVYLCASSLQGNTEAFFGQGTRLTVV.

This clone occurred once. Written as DNA, the CDR3 is TGTGCCAGCAGCCAAGGGGTAGGTTCTGGCTCTGGAAACACCATATATTTT. Translated, it gives CASSQGVGSGSGNTIYF. The chain has TRBV3-1 (or the pseudogene TRBV3-2) and TRBJ1-3, with unresolved D. The CDR3 is made up of 17 amino acids. Germline V gene sequence: CDR1 LGHDT, CDR2 YNNKEL (reference sequence). The germline V and J ends were trimmed by 1 base and 0 bases, with 13 bases remaining between them.

This sequence joins TRBV7-9 and TRBJ2-5, with D hard to call. The CDR3 runs to 16 residues. CDR1 and CDR2 (germline): SEHNR, FQNEAQ (reference sequence). Trimming shortened V by 5 bases and J by 2 bases, and 18 bases separated the two germline ends. The CDR3 region has the DNA TGTGCCAGCAGCCCTATTCTTTTGGTGGATCAAGAGACCCAGTACTTC. This gives the protein CASSPILLVDQETQYF. Full variable domain (outside the CDR3, taken from reference TRBV7-9 and TRBJ2-5): DTGVSQNPRHKITKRGQNVTFRCDPISEHNRLYWYRQTLGQGPEFLTYFQNEAQLEKSRLLSDRFSAERPKGSFSTLEIQRTEQGDSAMYLCASSPILLVDQETQYFGPGTRLLVL.

The chain has TRBV5-1 and TRBJ2-5; possible D gene TRBD2, 6 bases. Germline lookup yields CDR1 SGHRS and CDR2 YFSETQ. The CDR3 has 17 residues. Trimming pared 0 bases from V and 5 bases from J, leaving 20 bases between. The CDR3 DNA reads TGCGCCAGCAGCTTGGTCCCTACTACTAGCAACCGGGAGACCCAGTACTTC. This codes for CASSLVPTTSNRETQYF. Using reference TRBV5-1 and TRBJ2-5 for the parts outside the CDR3, the full variable domain is KAGVTQTPRYLIKTRGQQVTLSCSPISGHRSVSWYQQTPGQGLQFLFEYFSETQRNKGNFPGRFSGRQFSNSRSEMNVSTLELGDSALYLCASSLVPTTSNRETQYFGPGTRLLVL.

The genes are TRBV5-1 and TRBJ2-6, with D hard to call. Looked up from germline, CDR1 is SGHRS and CDR2 is YFSETQ. V dropped 6 bases and J dropped 4 bases, with 23 bases sitting between them. CDR3 length equals 18 residues. Here the CDR3 reads CASTARTPTASGANVLTF. CDR3 nucleotides: TGCGCCAGCACCGCCAGGACCCCTACCGCGTCCGGGGCCAACGTCCTGACTTTC.

The J gene is TRBJ1-6, the V gene TRBV4-2, with D perhaps matching TRBD1 (6 bases). Germline-derived CDR1 and CDR2 are LGHNA and YNFKEQ. With 0 bases removed from V and 9 bases from J, the gap between germline ends came to 15 bases. There are 16 residues in the CDR3. The CDR3 protein is CASSQDQQGRGSPLHF. CDR3 DNA: TGTGCCAGCAGCCAAGATCAGCAGGGGAGAGGTTCACCCCTCCACTTT.

The V and J genes are TRBV7-9 and TRBJ2-7; 8 nucleotides agree with TRBD1. The germline gives CDR1 SEHNR, CDR2 FQNEAQ (reference sequence). V shed 5 bases and J 2 bases; nucleotides not matched to a gene: 5. The CDR3 loop spans 14 amino acids. The CDR3 DNA is TGTGCCAGCAGCAGCGACAGGGGCGCCTACGAGCAGTACGTC. Its protein is CASSSDRGAYEQYV.

This clone was seen just once. The genes are TRBV18 and TRBJ2-7; TRBD1 matches at 7 bases. Germline V gene data show CDR1 as KGHSH and CDR2 as LQKENI. The CDR3 consists of 13 residues. The J segment lost 4 bases and the V segment lost 6 bases, leaving 6 bases of the junction unmatched. The CDR3 is CASSGTATYEQYF. In DNA form, the CDR3 reads TGTGCCAGCTCCGGGACAGCCACTTACGAGCAGTACTTC.

The genes are TRBV24-1 and TRBJ2-2; weak D call: TRBD2 (5 bases). Germline values: CDR1 KGHDR, CDR2 SFDVKD. The V and J ends lost 1 base and 6 bases respectively, with 11 bases between them. The length of the CDR3 is 15 residues. The CDR3, as DNA: TGTGCCACCAGTGATTTTCGGGGAAACCCCGGGGAGCTGTTTTTT. Its translation: CATSDFRGNPGELFF.

The chain has TRBV7-9 and TRBJ1-2; D is possibly TRBD1 (5 bases). Trimming stripped 5 bases from V and 1 base from J, with 8 bases between. The length of the CDR3 is 13 residues. In germline, CDR1 is SEHNR, CDR2 FQNEAQ (reference sequence). CDR3 residues: CASSPDSNYGYTF. In DNA form, the CDR3 reads TGTGCCAGCAGCCCCGACAGTAACTATGGCTACACCTTC.

CDR3: CASRGTGVDTQYF. The CDR3 coding sequence is TGTGCCAGCAGGGGGACAGGGGTGGATACGCAGTATTTT. This chain links TRBV2 with TRBJ2-3; TRBD1 aligns across 10 bases. Germline assignment: CDR1 SNHLY and CDR2 FYNNEI. V shed 6 bases and J 6 bases; nucleotides not matched to a gene: 3. This CDR3 spans 13 amino acids.

This clone was counted once. V and J are TRBV6-1 and TRBJ2-2; D is undetermined. The CDR3 contains 16 residues. Trimming removed 1 base from V and 0 bases from J, with 9 bases in between. Germline assignment: CDR1 MNHNS and CDR2 SASEGT. CDR3 coding DNA: TGTGCCAGCAGTGAAGTCAGGACGACGAACACCGGGGAGCTGTTTTTT. It encodes CASSEVRTTNTGELFF.

The chain links TRBV27 to TRBJ2-2, with 8 bases identical to TRBD2. V gave up 0 bases and J gave up 1 base; unmatched junction bases: 1. This CDR3 has 16 residues. Germline lookup yields CDR1 MNHEY and CDR2 SMNVEV (reference sequence). CDR3 DNA sequence: TGTGCCAGCAGTTTATCGGGGACTAGGAACACCGGGGAGCTGTTTTTT. It is translated as CASSLSGTRNTGELFF.

J is TRBJ2-3 and V is TRBV5-1; D tentatively reads TRBD1 or TRBD2 (5 bases each). CDR3 length equals 14 residues. Trimming shortened V by 5 bases and J by 0 bases, and 10 bases separated the two germline ends. Germline CDR1 SGHRS, CDR2 YFSETQ. This chain's CDR3 is CASSTWDSTDTQYF. The CDR3 DNA sequence: TGCGCCAGCAGTACCTGGGACAGCACAGATACGCAGTATTTT.

CDR3 loop: CASSSPGTSGFYNEQFF. CDR3 coding DNA: TGCGCCAGCAGCTCTCCCGGGACTAGCGGGTTCTACAATGAGCAGTTCTTC. The chain employs TRBV5-1 and TRBJ2-1, with TRBD2 identical over 12 bases. The CDR3 sequence is 17 residues long. V dropped 3 bases and J dropped 3; count of bases not matched to a gene: 7. CDR1 and CDR2 (germline): SGHRS, YFSETQ.

The CDR3 is CASSFREGNIQYF. Here the CDR3 DNA reads TGTGCCAGCAGTTTCCGGGAAGGAAACATTCAGTACTTC. J is TRBJ2-4 and V is TRBV27; possibly TRBD2 for D (5 bases). Trimming cost V 3 bases and J 6 bases, with 9 bases left between them. This CDR3 region has 13 residues. Germline lookup yields CDR1 MNHEY and CDR2 SMNVEV (reference sequence).

The chain uses TRBV24-1 and TRBJ2-5; D might be TRBD2 (5 bases). CDR1 is KGHDR and CDR2 is SFDVKD in the germline V gene. Trimming shortened V by 5 bases and J by 2 bases, and 11 bases separated the two germline ends. The CDR3 runs 14 residues. CDR3 nucleotides: TGTGCCACCAGTGGGGCTGTAGCGCAAGAGACCCAGTACTTC. Amino acid sequence: CATSGAVAQETQYF.

The chain employs TRBV10-3 and TRBJ1-2; tentative D call: TRBD1 (6 bases). Germline values: CDR1 ENHRY, CDR2 SYGVKD. Trimming took off 10 bases at V and 4 bases at J, with 16 bases between the two ends. The length of the CDR3 is 13 residues. CDR3 nucleotides: TGTGCCACAGGGGCCTCGACGCTCTATGGCTACACCTTC. It yields the protein CATGASTLYGYTF.

CDR3 amino acids: CASSLYRLADYNEQFF. CDR3 in DNA: TGCGCCAGCAGCTTGTATCGACTAGCGGATTACAATGAGCAGTTCTTC. This chain joins TRBV5-1 and TRBJ2-1, with TRBD2 identical over 9 bases. Trimming took 1 base from V and 4 from J; bases not matched to a gene: 6. Germline-derived CDR1 and CDR2 are SGHRS and YFSETQ. The CDR3 length is 16 residues.

The chain uses TRBV15 and TRBJ2-7, with 7 bases identical to TRBD1. The germline V gene encodes CDR1 LNHNV and CDR2 YYDKDF (reference sequence). CDR3 size: 15 residues. The J segment lost 5 bases and the V segment lost 1 base, leaving 8 bases of the junction unmatched. The CDR3 region has the DNA TGTGCCACCAGCAGAGGGCCGGGACAGAGAAACGAGCAGTACTTC. Its translation is CATSRGPGQRNEQYF. The full variable domain, with the rest looked up from reference TRBV15 and TRBJ2-7, is DAMVIQNPRYQVTQFGKPVTLSCSQTLNHNVMYWYQQKSSQAPKLLFHYYDKDFNNEADTPDNFQSRRPNTSFCFLDIRSPGLGDTAMYLCATSRGPGQRNEQYFGPGTRLTVT.

The chain has TRBV28 and TRBJ2-2, with D unresolved. The CDR3 runs to 14 residues. Trimming stripped 4 bases from V and 7 bases from J, with 13 bases between. From germline, CDR1 is MDHEN and CDR2 SYDVKM. The CDR3 is CASSSPLRDGELFF. The CDR3 DNA sequence: TGTGCCAGCAGTTCCCCACTAAGGGACGGGGAGCTGTTTTTT.

This sequence joins TRBV28 and TRBJ2-3; 9 nucleotides match TRBD2. Looked up from germline, CDR1 is MDHEN and CDR2 is SYDVKM. The CDR3 sequence is 14 residues long. V shed 7 bases and J 1 base; nucleotides not matched to a gene: 3. CDR3 region: CASMREGGTDTQYF. Here the CDR3 DNA reads TGTGCCAGCATGCGGGAGGGAGGCACAGATACGCAGTATTTT.